This T cell receptor beta chain is from a study of beta chain features in type 1 diabetes. Regarding the study as a whole: Patients with type 1 diabetes showed fewer VDJ junction insertions and more deletions. All four CD4+ subsets of Type 1 diabetes patients contained TCRB CDR3s that were moderately but significantly shorter. A closer apparent resemblance between naive, central memory and Treg TCRB repertoires was seen in patients than in healthy donors.

Sequenced material consisted of expressed TCRB transcripts (all of the isolated RNA was reverse transcribed). The protocol was immunoSEQ multiplex PCR, while the TCRdb copy is restricted to in-frame clones and leaves out a portion. Of almost 350,000 clones listed, approximately 9.7% are singletons. The CDR3 length is 14 residues. Germline assignment: CDR1 MNHNS and CDR2 SASEGT. V was cut by 2 bases and J by 10 bases, with 17 bases left in between. This clone was observed many times. Its matching antigen is unknown. The TCR was taken from a man aged 25-45 years with type 1 diabetes. The sequenced sample consisted of central memory CD4+ T cells from blood. This chain uses TRBV6-1 with TRBJ1-1; maybe TRBD1 (6 bases). CDR3 residues: CASSENEGGRGAFF. The CDR3, as DNA: TGTGCCAGCAGTGAAAATGAAGGGGGTCGGGGAGCTTTCTTT.